The 27 T cell receptor beta chains in this list originate from one sample, sequenced in a study of T cell responses to AZD1222 COVID-19 vaccine. The assay was immunoSEQ multiplex PCR, and TCRdb's table has in-frame clones only and misses some. The sample includes approximately 140,000 clones, about 87% of them seen just once. Specimen: peripheral blood, collected on day 0 of AZD1222 vaccination. The receptors were gathered from an adult in good health.

This chain links TRBV18 with TRBJ2-3; either TRBD1 or TRBD2 may fit D (5 bases each). Trimming left V 6 bases short and J 2 bases short, with 18 bases between. This CDR3 region has 16 residues. Per germline, CDR1 KGHSH and CDR2 LQKENI. CDR3 DNA: TGTGCCAGCTCCGCCTCCCTAGGGGACCCCACAGATACGCAGTATTTT. As protein: CASSASLGDPTDTQYF.

This clone was counted a few times. This chain joins TRBV7-2 and TRBJ2-7; D perhaps matches TRBD1 (5 bases). The CDR3 totals 12 residues. The V gene's germline CDR1 is SGHTA and CDR2 FQGNSA. With 5 bases removed from V and 6 bases from J, the gap between germline ends came to 11 bases. This chain's CDR3 is CASSLVGVEQYF. In DNA, the CDR3 is TGTGCCAGCAGCCTTGTAGGGGTCGAGCAGTACTTC.

For the CDR3, the DNA is TGTGCCAGCAGCCCCACGCCTAGCGGGGGCTACGAGCAGTACTTC. It yields the protein CASSPTPSGGYEQYF. V is TRBV9 and J is TRBJ2-7; 10 bases line up with TRBD2. The J segment lost 3 bases and the V segment lost 4 bases, leaving 7 bases of the junction unmatched. Germline loops: CDR1 SGDLS, CDR2 YYNGEE. The CDR3 consists of 15 residues.

In this sample, this clone turned up once. The chain has TRBV14 and TRBJ1-5; no clear D gene. Trimming removed 2 bases from V and 7 bases from J, with 9 bases in between. This CDR3 region has 13 residues. Germline loops: CDR1 SGHDN, CDR2 FVKESK. DNA of the CDR3: TGTGCCAGCAGCCAATTGGGATCCCAGCCCCAGCATTTT. It translates to CASSQLGSQPQHF.

This rearrangement joins TRBV5-4 to TRBJ2-5, with TRBD2 matching 8 bases. J gave up 5 bases and V 3 bases, and 9 bases lay outside the gene matches. In germline, CDR1 is SGHNT, CDR2 YYREEE (reference sequence). The CDR3 length is 15 residues. The CDR3 is CASSSGTSSWETQYF. CDR3 DNA sequence: TGTGCCAGCAGCTCCGGGACTAGTAGTTGGGAGACCCAGTACTTC. Together with reference TRBV5-4 and TRBJ2-5, the CDR3 gives the full variable domain: ETGVTQSPTHLIKTRGQQVTLRCSSQSGHNTVSWYQQALGQGPQFIFQYYREEENGRGNFPPRFSGLQFPNYSSELNVNALELDDSALYLCASSSGTSSWETQYFGPGTRLLVL.

This clone was counted a few times. J is TRBJ1-1 and V is TRBV5-8; D gene ambiguous. The CDR3 runs 10 residues. V lost 9 bases and J 5 bases, leaving 8 bases between the germline ends. Germline V gene sequence: CDR1 SGHTS, CDR2 YDEGEE. CDR3: CATTITEAFF. CDR3 coding DNA: TGTGCCACTACGATAACTGAAGCTTTCTTT.

This rearrangement joins TRBV2 to TRBJ1-1; no reliable D call. This CDR3 is built from 13 residues. Germline CDR1 reads SNHLY; CDR2 reads FYNNEI. Trimming pared 9 bases from V and 0 bases from J, leaving 11 bases between. The CDR3: CASHSNMNTEAFF. For the CDR3, the DNA is TGTGCCAGTCACAGCAACATGAACACTGAAGCTTTCTTT.

The chain carries TRBV3-1 (or the pseudogene TRBV3-2) and TRBJ1-2; 9 nucleotides line up with TRBD1. The V gene end was trimmed by 4 bases and the J gene end by 6 bases; junction bases not matched to a gene: 3. Germline V gene data show CDR1 as LGHDT and CDR2 as YNNKEL (reference sequence). The CDR3 covers 13 residues. The CDR3 region is CASSPRTGDGYTF. The CDR3 DNA follows: TGTGCCAGCAGCCCCAGGACAGGGGATGGCTACACCTTC.

V gene TRBV5-4 combines with J gene TRBJ2-3; D possibly corresponds to TRBD2 (6 bases). There are 16 residues in the CDR3. Germline V lookup: CDR1 SGHNT, CDR2 YYREEE (reference sequence). V lost 1 base and J lost 0, with 12 bases in between. CDR3 protein: CASSLLGSRSTDTQYF. The CDR3 region has the DNA TGTGCCAGCAGCTTGCTCGGGAGTCGGAGCACAGATACGCAGTATTTT.

This chain uses TRBV27 with TRBJ1-1, with TRBD1 matching 9 bases. V dropped 5 bases and J dropped 1; count of bases not matched to a gene: 5. Germline V lookup: CDR1 MNHEY, CDR2 SMNVEV (reference sequence). This CDR3 comprises 15 residues. The CDR3 spells CASSDRGIPNTEAFF. In DNA form, the CDR3 reads TGTGCCAGCAGTGACAGGGGGATACCGAACACTGAAGCTTTCTTT.

The CDR3 spells CASSQAEGGSGNQPQHF. For the CDR3, the DNA is TGCGCCAGCAGCCAAGCCGAGGGGGGCTCGGGCAATCAGCCCCAGCATTTT. The chain is built from TRBV4-1 and TRBJ1-5; maybe TRBD1 (6 bases). V shed 1 base and J shed 2 bases, with 15 bases lying between them. The CDR3 loop spans 17 amino acids. CDR1 is MGHRA and CDR2 is YSYEKL in the germline V gene.

V is TRBV9 and J is TRBJ1-1; 8 positions match TRBD1. Germline loops: CDR1 SGDLS, CDR2 YYNGEE. This CDR3 has 17 amino acids. The ends lost 4 bases at V and 2 bases at J; junction bases unmatched: 13. This chain's CDR3 is CASSPQSRTGTNTEAFF. In nucleotides, the CDR3 is TGTGCCAGCAGCCCCCAATCTAGGACAGGGACTAACACTGAAGCTTTCTTT.

The chain uses TRBV29-1 and TRBJ1-2; TRBD1 is a possible D gene (5 bases). CDR3 length: 12 amino acids. V was pared by 2 bases and J by 9 bases, with 13 bases between. CDR1 and CDR2 (germline): SQVTM, ANQGSEA. The DNA for the CDR3 is TGCAGCGTTGAATTGGGCAGGGCTAGCTACACCTTC. The encoded protein is CSVELGRASYTF.

The V call is TRBV11-2, the J call TRBJ2-3; D ambiguous. CDR3 length equals 14 residues. V was shortened by 5 bases and J by 0 bases, with 9 bases between the two germline ends. Germline CDR1 reads SGHAT; CDR2 reads FQNNGV. The CDR3 nucleotides read TGTGCCAGCAGCCTACGACCGAGCACAGATACGCAGTATTTT. Protein: CASSLRPSTDTQYF.

The chain couples TRBV12-3 or TRBV12-4 to TRBJ1-4; no reliable D call. There are 13 residues in the CDR3. Trimming took off 6 bases at V and 6 bases at J, with 11 bases between the two ends. CDR3 bases: TGTGCCAGCAGGGTGTCGGGAGATGAAAAACTGTTTTTT. It codes for CASRVSGDEKLFF.

This CDR3 reads CASSDFSGGAADTQYF. For the CDR3, the DNA is TGTGCCAGCAGTGACTTTAGCGGGGGGGCAGCGGATACGCAGTATTTT. The V call is TRBV6-4, the J call TRBJ2-3; 11 bases agree with TRBD2. The CDR3 loop spans 16 amino acids. After removal of 1 base from V and 6 bases from J, the junction contained 6 bases not matched to a gene. From germline, CDR1 is MRHNA and CDR2 SNTAGT.

The V and J genes are TRBV19 and TRBJ1-2, with D maybe TRBD1 (6 bases). This CDR3 has 13 amino acids. Trimming pared 6 bases from V and 5 bases from J, leaving 13 bases between. Germline V lookup: CDR1 LNHDA, CDR2 SQIVND (reference sequence). CDR3 DNA: TGTGCCAGTAGATTCTCAGGGGTATATGGCTACACCTTC. This codes for CASRFSGVYGYTF.

The chain recombines TRBV19 with TRBJ1-5, with unresolved D. CDR1 and CDR2 from the germline V gene are LNHDA and SQIVND (reference sequence). Trimming left V 6 bases short and J 1 base short, with 10 bases between. The CDR3 length is 14 residues. DNA for the CDR3: TGTGCCAGTAGGCGGACGCCGAGCAATCAGCCCCAGCATTTT. It translates to CASRRTPSNQPQHF.

This rearrangement joins TRBV7-6 to TRBJ1-2; D is possibly TRBD1 (5 bases). Germline V lookup: CDR1 SGHVS, CDR2 FNYEAQ. This CDR3 has 13 amino acids. V gave up 5 bases and J gave up 4 bases, with 11 bases separating them. CDR3 in DNA: TGTGCCAGCAGCCCAGGGACGTTCTATGGCTACACCTTC. As protein: CASSPGTFYGYTF.

V and J are TRBV10-3 and TRBJ1-2, with 10 positions matching TRBD1. J lost 6 bases, V lost 3 bases, and 1 base had no gene match. From germline, CDR1 is ENHRY and CDR2 SYGVKD. The CDR3 has 13 residues. This CDR3 is CAISDGQGDGYTF. CDR3 nucleotide sequence: TGTGCCATCAGTGACGGACAGGGGGATGGCTACACCTTC.

V gene TRBV9 combines with J gene TRBJ1-5, with a possible D match to TRBD1 (5 bases). The germline V and J ends were trimmed by 1 base and 6 bases, with 11 bases remaining between them. This CDR3 is 14 amino acids long. Germline V gives CDR1 SGDLS, CDR2 YYNGEE. CDR3 residues: CASSVSRVGQPQHF. The CDR3, as DNA: TGTGCCAGCAGCGTAAGCAGGGTAGGTCAGCCCCAGCATTTT.

This clone was counted a single time. The chain links TRBV6-5 to TRBJ2-5; 9 bases agree with TRBD2. In germline, CDR1 is MNHEY, CDR2 SVGAGI. Unmatched junction bases numbered 5, after V lost 5 bases and J lost 4 bases. This CDR3 comprises 14 residues. The CDR3 DNA sequence: TGTGCCAGCAGTAACGCGGGGGGGCCAGAGACCCAGTACTTC. It encodes CASSNAGGPETQYF.

The chain joins TRBV30 to TRBJ1-1; 7 bases map to TRBD1. The CDR3 loop spans 14 amino acids. Germline trimming cut 3 bases from V and 1 base from J; bases unmatched to any gene: 5. Per germline, CDR1 GTSNPN and CDR2 SVGIG (reference sequence). CDR3 protein: CAWRHRGRNTEAFF. CDR3 bases: TGTGCCTGGAGGCACAGGGGTCGGAACACTGAAGCTTTCTTT.

The V call is TRBV29-1, the J call TRBJ1-2; weak D call: TRBD1 (5 bases). The ends were cut back, 5 bases at V and 6 bases at J, with 22 bases in the middle. The CDR3 runs to 15 residues. CDR1 and CDR2 (germline): SQVTM, ANQGSEA. The CDR3 loop is CSVRGANFQGNGYTF. Here the CDR3 DNA reads TGCAGCGTTCGTGGGGCCAACTTCCAGGGAAATGGCTACACCTTC.

The CDR3, as DNA: TGTGCCAGCAGTTCAGGGTTCTATGGCTACACCTTC. Translation: CASSSGFYGYTF. The chain combines TRBV12-3 or TRBV12-4 with TRBJ1-2, with D tentatively TRBD1 (5 bases). Trimming left V 4 bases short and J 4 bases short, with 7 bases between. The CDR3 extends over 12 amino acids.

The V call is TRBV30, the J call TRBJ1-4, with D possibly matching TRBD1 (6 bases). Germline V gene sequence: CDR1 GTSNPN, CDR2 SVGIG (reference sequence). Trimming left V 4 bases short and J 0 bases short, with 15 bases between. The CDR3 runs 16 residues. CDR3 loop: CAWTPGHLTTNEKLFF. CDR3 coding DNA: TGTGCCTGGACGCCGGGACACCTTACAACTAATGAAAAACTGTTTTTT.

CDR3 region: CASSVLLAGSDTQYF. CDR3 DNA sequence: TGTGCCAGCAGCGTACTACTAGCGGGGTCAGATACGCAGTATTTT. The chain carries TRBV9 and TRBJ2-3; 10 bases match TRBD2. J lost 4 bases, V lost 1 base, and 3 bases had no gene match. Germline loops: CDR1 SGDLS, CDR2 YYNGEE. This CDR3 has 15 residues. The variable domain in full, completed from reference TRBV9 and TRBJ2-3, reads DSGVTQTPKHLITATGQRVTLRCSPRSGDLSVYWYQQSLDQGLQFLIQYYNGEERAKGNILERFSAQQFPDLHSELNLSSLELGDSALYFCASSVLLAGSDTQYFGPGTRLTVL.